The rows below give T cell receptor beta chains drawn from one sample of a study of cytomegalovirus exposure and HLA in healthy donors. Here immunoSEQ multiplex PCR was the method, and the copy in TCRdb shows in-frame clones only, minus some. Among about 160,000 clones, around nine tenths were seen once, and the ten largest hold roughly 2%. The sample consisted of PBMCs. These receptors were obtained from a woman aged 18-30 years in good health and CMV-seronegative. The CDR3 runs from the conserved cysteine through the conserved F or W. The D gene is left open where the match is weak. Size values are once, few and many counts, or a class for expanded clones, and some rows have none.

V,D,size,J,CDR3,DNA
TRBV5-4,-,-,TRBJ2-7,CASSLGPGLGYEQYF,TGTGCCAGCAGCTTGGGACCAGGGCTAGGCTACGAGCAGTACTTC
TRBV6-4,-,-,TRBJ1-1,CASSETRQTYEAFF,TGTGCCAGCAGTGAGACGAGACAGACCTACGAAGCTTTCTTT
TRBV7-3,TRBD1,-,TRBJ2-2,CASSRQGAGELFF,TGTGCCAGCAGCCGACAGGGAGCAGGGGAGCTGTTTTTT
TRBV5-4,TRBD2,-,TRBJ2-7,CASSLGLNYEQYF,TGTGCCAGCAGCCTGGGACTAAACTACGAGCAGTACTTC
TRBV28,-,-,TRBJ2-1,CASKESWRNNEQFF,TGTGCCAGCAAGGAATCCTGGCGGAACAATGAGCAGTTCTTC
TRBV11-2,-,-,TRBJ1-1,CASSFHGAEAFF,TGTGCCAGCAGCTTCCACGGGGCTGAAGCTTTCTTT
TRBV5-1,-,-,TRBJ2-5,CASSLIDQETQYF,TGCGCCAGCAGCTTGATTGATCAGGAGACCCAGTACTTC
TRBV28,TRBD2,-,TRBJ2-5,CASTAWGTSGTRETQYF,TGTGCCAGCACCGCGTGGGGGACTAGCGGAACAAGGGAGACCCAGTACTTC
TRBV9,-,-,TRBJ1-2,CASSGRRGGANYGYTF,TGTGCCAGCAGCGGGAGGAGGGGAGGCGCTAACTATGGCTACACCTTC
TRBV6-1,-,few,TRBJ1-5,CASSDLGSNQPQHF,TGTGCCAGCAGTGATTTAGGGAGTAATCAGCCCCAGCATTTT
TRBV28,TRBD1,-,TRBJ1-2,CASSGQGHGYTF,TGTGCCAGCAGTGGACAGGGGCATGGCTACACCTTC
TRBV4-1,TRBD2,-,TRBJ2-2,CASSQGGLAGVGTGELFF,TGCGCCAGCAGCCAAGGTGGACTAGCGGGAGTAGGTACCGGGGAGCTGTTTTTT
TRBV10-3,TRBD1,few,TRBJ1-5,CAISPTGDLNQPQHF,TGTGCCATCAGCCCAACAGGGGACCTCAATCAGCCCCAGCATTTT
TRBV28,-,-,TRBJ1-2,CASSFYTSRQYGYTF,TGTGCCAGCAGTTTTTATACTTCCCGACAATATGGCTACACCTTC
TRBV29-1,-,-,TRBJ2-7,CSVGLDNEQYF,TGCAGCGTTGGACTGGACAACGAGCAGTACTTC
TRBV7-9,TRBD1,-,TRBJ1-2,CSSSWDREGYTF,TGTTCCAGCAGCTGGGACAGGGAGGGCTACACCTTC
TRBV14,-,-,TRBJ2-1,CASSQPGVEQFF,TGTGCCAGCAGCCAACCGGGGGTGGAGCAGTTCTTC
TRBV10-3,-,-,TRBJ2-2,CAISEMGQLPTGELFF,TGTGCCATCAGTGAGATGGGGCAGCTACCCACCGGGGAGCTGTTTTTT
TRBV5-6,TRBD2,few,TRBJ2-1,CASSLGTGGPIYEQFF,TGTGCCAGCAGCTTGGGAACGGGGGGGCCTATATATGAGCAGTTCTTC
TRBV27,TRBD1,-,TRBJ2-1,CASKPGGAGEQFF,TGTGCCAGCAAGCCAGGGGGCGCGGGGGAGCAGTTCTTC
TRBV7-9,-,once,TRBJ1-4,CASSARTGIEGEKLFF,TGTGCCAGCAGCGCGAGAACCGGGATAGAAGGTGAAAAACTGTTTTTT
TRBV28,-,few,TRBJ1-5,CASSSGENQPQHF,TGTGCCAGCAGTTCAGGGGAAAATCAGCCCCAGCATTTT
TRBV27,TRBD1,-,TRBJ1-6,CASRSQPGQGNSPLHF,TGTGCCAGCAGGTCTCAACCGGGACAGGGTAATTCACCCCTCCACTTT
TRBV2,-,-,TRBJ1-6,CASSVGGSNSPLHF,TGTGCCAGCAGTGTGGGGGGAAGTAATTCACCCCTCCACTTT
TRBV7-6,-,-,TRBJ1-3,CASSPNGNTIYF,TGTGCCAGCAGCCCTAACGGAAACACCATATATTTT
TRBV9,-,-,TRBJ1-5,CASSEGVGNQPQHF,TGTGCCAGCAGCGAGGGGGTGGGCAATCAGCCCCAGCATTTT
TRBV18,TRBD2,-,TRBJ2-1,CASSPLAGGPSYNEQFF,TGTGCCAGCTCACCCCTAGCGGGGGGGCCTAGTTACAATGAGCAGTTCTTC
TRBV6-4,-,few,TRBJ2-4,CASSESTSADIQYF,TGTGCCAGCAGTGAGTCCACATCCGCGGACATTCAGTACTTC
TRBV5-4,TRBD1,-,TRBJ2-5,CASTTGGQGRETQYF,TGTGCCAGCACCACGGGGGGACAGGGAAGAGAGACCCAGTACTTC
TRBV5-4,TRBD1,-,TRBJ1-2,CASSWDSGGYTF,TGTGCCAGCAGCTGGGACAGCGGTGGCTACACCTTC
TRBV5-1,-,-,TRBJ2-3,CASSLGQTFTDTQYF,TGCGCCAGCAGCTTGGGACAAACCTTCACAGATACGCAGTATTTT
TRBV7-9,TRBD1,-,TRBJ1-2,CSSSSRGQGPPGYTF,TGTTCCAGCAGCTCGCGGGGACAGGGCCCACCTGGCTACACCTTC
TRBV7-3,TRBD2,once,TRBJ2-1,CASSATSGSYNEQFF,TGTGCCAGCAGCGCAACTAGCGGGAGTTATAATGAGCAGTTCTTC
TRBV5-1,TRBD2,-,TRBJ2-4,CASSPGGENIQYF,TGCGCCAGCAGCCCGGGGGGGGAAAACATTCAGTACTTC
TRBV6-1,TRBD1,-,TRBJ1-4,CASSEAWDRRNEKLFF,TGTGCCAGCAGTGAAGCATGGGACAGGAGGAATGAAAAACTGTTTTTT
TRBV5-1,-,-,TRBJ1-2,CASSPSRVADGYTF,TGCGCCAGCAGCCCCTCGCGAGTGGCGGATGGCTACACCTTC
TRBV6-6,-,-,TRBJ1-1,CASSPDSEAFF,TGTGCCAGCAGTCCGGACAGTGAGGCTTTCTTT
TRBV27,-,-,TRBJ2-7,CASSWGGGEQYF,TGTGCCAGCAGTTGGGGTGGCGGGGAGCAGTACTTC
TRBV7-9,-,-,TRBJ2-6,CASSFPSGANVLTF,TGTGCCAGCAGCTTCCCTTCTGGGGCCAACGTCCTGACTTTC
TRBV29-1,TRBD2,-,TRBJ2-5,CSVKTSGQETQYF,TGCAGCGTTAAGACTAGCGGCCAAGAGACCCAGTACTTC
TRBV2,-,-,TRBJ2-2,CASSERGRESGGELFF,TGTGCCAGCAGTGAAAGGGGGCGGGAAAGCGGTGGGGAGCTGTTTTTT
TRBV6-5,-,-,TRBJ2-7,CASGDGPYEQYF,TGTGCCAGCGGAGACGGTCCCTACGAGCAGTACTTC
TRBV5-6,-,-,TRBJ1-2,CASSPQAYGYTF,TGTGCCAGCAGCCCCCAGGCTTATGGCTACACCTTC
TRBV7-9,TRBD1,-,TRBJ2-2,CASSWTGNGELFF,TGTGCCAGCAGCTGGACAGGGAACGGGGAGCTGTTTTTT